These 10 T cell receptor beta chains share one sample of origin, sequenced in a study of cytomegalovirus exposure and HLA in healthy donors. The primer mix had 60 Vbeta and 13 Jbeta primers. Clones were read by immunoSEQ multiplex PCR, and TCRdb kept only the in-frame ones, dropping some. This sample yields some 150,000 clones, of which approximately 80% are seen a single time; 1.6% belongs to the top ten. Source material: PBMCs. These receptors came from a woman under 40 in good health and CMV-seronegative.

V is TRBV2 and J is TRBJ2-1, with 7 bases that match TRBD2. J lost 4 bases, V lost 5 bases, and 5 bases had no gene match. Germline lookup yields CDR1 SNHLY and CDR2 FYNNEI. This CDR3 contains 14 residues. The CDR3 here is CASSPGLSYNEQFF. The CDR3 nucleotides read TGTGCCAGCAGTCCGGGACTATCTTACAATGAGCAGTTCTTC.

The chain combines TRBV10-3 with TRBJ2-1; D is possibly TRBD2 (6 bases). Germline V gives CDR1 ENHRY, CDR2 SYGVKD. The CDR3 is 12 residues long. Trimming took off 8 bases at V and 7 bases at J, with 12 bases between the two ends. Here the CDR3 DNA reads TGTGCCATCGGGGAGGAGGGGAATGAGCAGTTCTTC. Its translation: CAIGEEGNEQFF.

In this sample, this clone turned up once. The J gene is TRBJ2-1, the V gene TRBV5-1; D ambiguous. Deletions cut 1 base from V and 1 base from J, with 6 bases between. The CDR3 has 14 residues. Germline V lookup: CDR1 SGHRS, CDR2 YFSETQ. This chain's CDR3 is CASSLLESYNEQFF. The DNA for the CDR3 is TGCGCCAGCAGCTTGCTAGAATCCTACAATGAGCAGTTCTTC.

This clone is a singleton in its sample. The rearrangement links TRBV7-2 to TRBJ1-2; D is unclear. V gave up 1 base and J gave up 5 bases, with 5 bases separating them. The germline gives CDR1 SGHTA, CDR2 FQGNSA. The CDR3 loop spans 12 amino acids. CDR3 sequence (DNA): TGTGCCAGCAGCTTAGACGAGTATGGCTACACCTTC. It encodes CASSLDEYGYTF.

The V call is TRBV9, the J call TRBJ2-1, with D possibly TRBD1 on 5 matching bases. V lost 0 bases to trimming and J lost 0 bases, with 7 bases between them. The germline gives CDR1 SGDLS, CDR2 YYNGEE. The CDR3 totals 15 residues. CDR3 region: CASSVGQYSYNEQFF. CDR3 DNA: TGTGCCAGCAGCGTAGGACAGTACTCCTACAATGAGCAGTTCTTC.

The chain uses TRBV5-4 and TRBJ2-7; 10 bases fit TRBD2. V was clipped by 4 bases and J by 0 bases; unmatched bases: 7. The length of the CDR3 is 16 residues. Looked up from germline, CDR1 is SGHNT and CDR2 is YYREEE (reference sequence). The chain's CDR3 is CASSPKSGRDSYEQYF. The DNA of the CDR3 is TGTGCCAGCAGCCCCAAAAGCGGGAGGGACTCCTACGAGCAGTACTTC.

The V gene is TRBV7-2, the J gene TRBJ2-7, with D tentatively TRBD2 (6 bases). Trimming pared 2 bases from V and 3 bases from J, leaving 14 bases between. The CDR3 loop spans 15 amino acids. Germline V gene data show CDR1 as SGHTA and CDR2 as FQGNSA. Here the CDR3 reads CASSLSLATGYEQYF. The CDR3 DNA reads as TGTGCCAGCAGCTTAAGTCTAGCGACCGGCTACGAGCAGTACTTC.

The chain carries TRBV27 and TRBJ2-3, with 9 bases matching TRBD1. Trimming cost V 3 bases and J 2 bases; bases outside gene matches: 6. The germline CDR1 and CDR2 sequences are MNHEY and SMNVEV (reference sequence). The CDR3 is made up of 16 amino acids. As DNA, the CDR3 is TGTGCCAGCAGTTTTCCCGGGACAGGGACCACAGATACGCAGTATTTT. This translates into CASSFPGTGTTDTQYF.

The rearrangement links TRBV15 to TRBJ1-4; tentatively, D is TRBD1 (6 bases). V was pared by 5 bases and J by 8 bases, with 15 bases between. The CDR3 sequence is 14 residues long. Germline V lookup: CDR1 LNHNV, CDR2 YYDKDF (reference sequence). CDR3 amino acids: CATSRLQGKEKLFF. CDR3 bases: TGTGCCACCAGCCGACTACAGGGAAAGGAAAAACTGTTTTTT.

There are a few counts of this clone. J is TRBJ2-7 and V is TRBV7-8; D remains unclear. The CDR3 runs to 14 residues. Trimming cost V 3 bases and J 0 bases, with 9 bases left between them. Germline V gene sequence: CDR1 SGHVS, CDR2 FQNEAQ. The CDR3 DNA follows: TGTGCCAGCAGCTTGAGGTGGAGCTCCTACGAGCAGTACTTC. It codes for CASSLRWSSYEQYF.